This TCR beta chain was recovered during a study of CD8+CD57+ T cells in acquired aplastic anemia. Study details: Healthy donor sequencing depth: around 9.9 million CD4+, roughly 11 million CD8+ reads. Whole-study results and caveats: There were 25 to 35 CD8+ CDR3 sequences that occurred in both patients and controls.

With regard to this clonotype: What it binds is unknown. The limits of the CDR3 on the DNA are not certain, so only TCRdb's listed CDR3 is given.

Germline V lookup: CDR1 SGHKS, CDR2 YYEKEE (reference sequence). A total of 14 residues make up the CDR3, ends included. Researchers used genomic DNA as the template to profile TCR beta VDJ and CDR3. MiXCR, run by TCRdb on the reads, gives a single entry per CDR3 protein. The table has roughly 160,000 distinct CDR3 sequences, about 60% seen once. The source of this sequence is a human donor in good health. Sequenced: sorted CD4+, CD8+, or CD8+CD57+ T cells (not recorded which) from PBMCs. This chain connects TRBV5-5 to TRBJ1-5; no DNA check was done on the table's D call, TRBD1. CDR3 sequence: CASSFGQGNQPQHF.